The sequence of this T cell receptor (beta chain) was determined in a study of post-analysis software for immune sequencing data. Overall study results and limits: Pronounced co-clustering by F measure was evident among identically batched samples. Four to six TRBV segments were more frequent in patients than controls; TRBV5-6, TRBV5-1 and TRBV20-1 belonged to this group.

Unique molecular identifiers were carried by the TCR beta cDNA libraries. TCRdb ran MiXCR on the PCR reads and lists one entry per CDR3 protein. The table has 750,000 to 950,000 distinct CDR3 sequences, around 45% seen once. About this clonotype: Its matching antigen is unknown.

The germline CDR1 and CDR2 sequences are SQVTM and ANQGSEA. This CDR3 is built from 13 residues. V dropped 2 bases and J dropped 6 bases, with 13 bases sitting between them. The sequence derives from a girl aged 10 to 17 with multiple sclerosis. The chain couples TRBV29-1 to TRBJ1-1, with D unresolved. Source material: blood. As DNA, the CDR3 is TGCAGCGTTGAAAGTTCCGACAAGTCTGAAGCTTTCTTT. Protein sequence: CSVESSDKSEAFF.